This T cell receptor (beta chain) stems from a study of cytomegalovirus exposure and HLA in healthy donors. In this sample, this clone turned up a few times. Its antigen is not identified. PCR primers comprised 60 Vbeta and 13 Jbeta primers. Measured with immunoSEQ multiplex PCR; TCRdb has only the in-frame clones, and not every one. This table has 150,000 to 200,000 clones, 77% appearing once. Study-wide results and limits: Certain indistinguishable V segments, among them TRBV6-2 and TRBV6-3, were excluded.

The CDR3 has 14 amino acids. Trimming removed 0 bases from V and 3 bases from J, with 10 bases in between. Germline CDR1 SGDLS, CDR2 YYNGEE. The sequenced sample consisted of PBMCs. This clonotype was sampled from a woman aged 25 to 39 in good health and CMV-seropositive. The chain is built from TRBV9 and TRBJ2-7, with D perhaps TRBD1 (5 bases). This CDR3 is CASSVDERGYEQYF. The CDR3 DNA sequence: TGTGCCAGCAGCGTAGATGAAAGGGGCTACGAGCAGTACTTC.